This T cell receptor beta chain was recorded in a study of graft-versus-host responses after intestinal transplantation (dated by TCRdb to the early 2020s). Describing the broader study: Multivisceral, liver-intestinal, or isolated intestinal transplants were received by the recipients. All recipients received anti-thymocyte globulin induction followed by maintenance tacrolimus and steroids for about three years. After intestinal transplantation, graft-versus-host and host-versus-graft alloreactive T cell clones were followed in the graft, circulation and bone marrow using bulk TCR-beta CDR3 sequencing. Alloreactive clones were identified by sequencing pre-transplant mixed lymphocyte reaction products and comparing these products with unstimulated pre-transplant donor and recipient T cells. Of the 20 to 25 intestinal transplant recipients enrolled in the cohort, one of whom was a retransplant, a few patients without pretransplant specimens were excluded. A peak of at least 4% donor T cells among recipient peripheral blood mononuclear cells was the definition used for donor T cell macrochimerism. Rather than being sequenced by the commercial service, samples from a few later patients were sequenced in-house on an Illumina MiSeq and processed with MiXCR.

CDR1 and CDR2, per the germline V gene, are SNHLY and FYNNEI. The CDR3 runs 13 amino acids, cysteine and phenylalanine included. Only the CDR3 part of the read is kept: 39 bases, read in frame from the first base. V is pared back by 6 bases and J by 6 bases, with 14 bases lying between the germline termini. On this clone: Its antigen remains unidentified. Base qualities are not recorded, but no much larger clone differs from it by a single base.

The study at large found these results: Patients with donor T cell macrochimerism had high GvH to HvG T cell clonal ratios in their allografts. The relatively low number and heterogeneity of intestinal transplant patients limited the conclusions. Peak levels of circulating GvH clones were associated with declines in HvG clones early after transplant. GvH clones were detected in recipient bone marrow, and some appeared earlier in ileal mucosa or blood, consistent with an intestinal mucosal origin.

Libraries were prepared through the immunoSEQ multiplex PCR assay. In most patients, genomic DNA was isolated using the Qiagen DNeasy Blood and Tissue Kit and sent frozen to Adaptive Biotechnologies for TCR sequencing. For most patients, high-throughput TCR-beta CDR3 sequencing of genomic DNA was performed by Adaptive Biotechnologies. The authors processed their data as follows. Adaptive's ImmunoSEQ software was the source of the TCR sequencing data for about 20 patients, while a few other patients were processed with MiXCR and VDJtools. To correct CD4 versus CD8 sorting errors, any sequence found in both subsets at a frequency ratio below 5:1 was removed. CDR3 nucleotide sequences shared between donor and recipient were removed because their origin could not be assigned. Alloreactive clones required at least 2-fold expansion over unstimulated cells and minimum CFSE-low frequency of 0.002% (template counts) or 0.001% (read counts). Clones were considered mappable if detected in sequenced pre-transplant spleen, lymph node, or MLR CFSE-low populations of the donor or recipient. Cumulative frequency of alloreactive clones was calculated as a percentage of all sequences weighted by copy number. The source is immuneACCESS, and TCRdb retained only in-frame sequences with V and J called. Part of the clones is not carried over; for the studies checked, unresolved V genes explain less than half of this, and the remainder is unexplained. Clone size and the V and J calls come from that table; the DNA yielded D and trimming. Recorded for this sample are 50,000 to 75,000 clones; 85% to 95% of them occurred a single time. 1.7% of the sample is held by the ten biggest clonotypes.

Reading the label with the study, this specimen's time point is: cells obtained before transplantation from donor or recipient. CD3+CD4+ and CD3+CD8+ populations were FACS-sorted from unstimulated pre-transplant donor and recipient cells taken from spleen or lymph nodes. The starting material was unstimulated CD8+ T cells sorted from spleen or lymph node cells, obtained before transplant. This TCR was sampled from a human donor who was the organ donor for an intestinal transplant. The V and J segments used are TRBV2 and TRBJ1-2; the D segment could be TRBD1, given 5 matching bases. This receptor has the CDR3 CASSSIIGDGYTF. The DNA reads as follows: TGTGCCAGCAGCTCAATCATAGGGGATGGCTACACCTTC.